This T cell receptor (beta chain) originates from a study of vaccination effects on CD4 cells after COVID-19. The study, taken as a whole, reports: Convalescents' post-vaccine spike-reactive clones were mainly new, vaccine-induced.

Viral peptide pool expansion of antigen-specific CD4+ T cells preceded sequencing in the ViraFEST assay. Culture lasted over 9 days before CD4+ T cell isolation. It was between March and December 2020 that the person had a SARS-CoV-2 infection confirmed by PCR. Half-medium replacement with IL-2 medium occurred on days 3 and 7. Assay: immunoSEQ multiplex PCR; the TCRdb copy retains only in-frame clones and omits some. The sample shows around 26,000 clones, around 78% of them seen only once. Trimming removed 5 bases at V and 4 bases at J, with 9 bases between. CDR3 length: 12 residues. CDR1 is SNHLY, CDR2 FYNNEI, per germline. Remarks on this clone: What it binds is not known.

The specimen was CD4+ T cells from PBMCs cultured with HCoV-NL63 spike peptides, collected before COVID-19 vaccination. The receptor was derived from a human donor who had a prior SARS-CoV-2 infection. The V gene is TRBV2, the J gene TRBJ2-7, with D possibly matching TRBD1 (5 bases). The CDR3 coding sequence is TGTGCCAGCAGTCGTCAGGGTTACGAGCAGTACTTC. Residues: CASSRQGYEQYF.